This TCR beta chain was documented in a study of T cells after yellow fever vaccination. V was pared by 7 bases and J by 6 bases, with 8 bases between. This CDR3 contains 11 residues. TCRdb analysed the 5' RACE reads with MiXCR anew, one entry per CDR3 protein. The sample carries about 340,000 distinct CDR3 sequences, approximately 4.2% recorded once. This clonotype was counted a few times. The receptor's source is a man aged 18 to 29 who received the YFV17D yellow fever vaccine. Sequenced material: PBMCs, taken 5 days after the yellow fever booster vaccination. V is TRBV12-3 or TRBV12-4 and J is TRBJ2-3; D is uncertain. CDR3 in amino acids: CASTETDTQYF. CDR3 nucleotide sequence: TGTGCCAGCACAGAAACCGATACGCAGTATTTT.